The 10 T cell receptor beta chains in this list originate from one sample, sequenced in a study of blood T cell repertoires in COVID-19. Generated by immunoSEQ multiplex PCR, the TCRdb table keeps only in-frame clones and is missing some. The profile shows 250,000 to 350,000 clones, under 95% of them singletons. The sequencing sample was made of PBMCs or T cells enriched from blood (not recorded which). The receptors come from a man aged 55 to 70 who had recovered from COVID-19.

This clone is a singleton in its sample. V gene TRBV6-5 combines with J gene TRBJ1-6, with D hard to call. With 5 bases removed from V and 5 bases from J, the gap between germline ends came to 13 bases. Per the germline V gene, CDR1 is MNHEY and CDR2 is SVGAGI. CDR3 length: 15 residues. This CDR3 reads CASSKFFQNNSPLHF. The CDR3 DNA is TGTGCCAGCAGTAAATTTTTCCAGAATAATTCACCCCTCCACTTT.

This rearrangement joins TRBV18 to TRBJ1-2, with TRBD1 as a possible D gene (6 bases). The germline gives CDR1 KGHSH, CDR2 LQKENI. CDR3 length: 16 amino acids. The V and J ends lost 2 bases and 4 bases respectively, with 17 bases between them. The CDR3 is CASSPWGGREIYGYTF. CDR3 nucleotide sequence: TGTGCCAGCTCACCATGGGGGGGCCGGGAGATCTATGGCTACACCTTC.

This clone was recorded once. The CDR3 bases are TGTGCCATCAGTGAGGGACACACCTACGAGCAGTACTTC. Its protein product is CAISEGHTYEQYF. The V gene is TRBV10-3, the J gene TRBJ2-7, with D possibly TRBD1 on 5 matching bases. Per the germline V gene, CDR1 is ENHRY and CDR2 is SYGVKD. The CDR3 has 13 amino acids. Trimming shortened V by 2 bases and J by 2 bases, and 7 bases separated the two germline ends.

As DNA, the CDR3 is TGTGCCAGTAGTGTTCCGGTCGAGAGGGCTTGGGGCTACACCTTC. Amino acid sequence: CASSVPVERAWGYTF. The rearrangement joins TRBV19 to TRBJ1-2; D is undetermined. V lost 5 bases, J lost 8 bases, and 21 bases lay in between. The CDR3 loop spans 15 amino acids. The germline V gene encodes CDR1 LNHDA and CDR2 SQIVND (reference sequence).

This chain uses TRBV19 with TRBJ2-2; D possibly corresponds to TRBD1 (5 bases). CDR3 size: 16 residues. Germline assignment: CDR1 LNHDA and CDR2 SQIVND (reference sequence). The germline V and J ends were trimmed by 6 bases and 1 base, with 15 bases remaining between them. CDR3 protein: CASRNQGLGNTGELFF. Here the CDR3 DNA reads TGTGCCAGTAGAAATCAGGGTCTCGGGAACACCGGGGAGCTGTTTTTT.

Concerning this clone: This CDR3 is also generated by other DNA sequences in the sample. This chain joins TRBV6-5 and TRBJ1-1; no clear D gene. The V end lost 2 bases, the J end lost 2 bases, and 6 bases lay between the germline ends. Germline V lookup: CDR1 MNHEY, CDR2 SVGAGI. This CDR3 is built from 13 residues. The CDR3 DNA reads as TGTGCCAGCAGTTACGGCAGAAACACTGAAGCTTTCTTT. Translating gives CASSYGRNTEAFF.

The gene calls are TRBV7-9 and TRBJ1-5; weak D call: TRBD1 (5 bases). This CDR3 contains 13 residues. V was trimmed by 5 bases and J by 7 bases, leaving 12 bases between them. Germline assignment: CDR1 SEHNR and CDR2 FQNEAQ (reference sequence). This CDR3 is CASSRGDLQPQHF. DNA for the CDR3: TGTGCCAGCAGCCGGGGGGACCTACAGCCCCAGCATTTT.

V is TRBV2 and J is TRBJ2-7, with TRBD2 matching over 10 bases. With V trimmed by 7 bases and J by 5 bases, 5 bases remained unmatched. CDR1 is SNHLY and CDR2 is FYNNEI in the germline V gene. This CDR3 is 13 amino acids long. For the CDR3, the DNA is TGTGCCAGCAAGGAGCGGGAGGGCCACGAGCAGTACTTC. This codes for CASKEREGHEQYF.

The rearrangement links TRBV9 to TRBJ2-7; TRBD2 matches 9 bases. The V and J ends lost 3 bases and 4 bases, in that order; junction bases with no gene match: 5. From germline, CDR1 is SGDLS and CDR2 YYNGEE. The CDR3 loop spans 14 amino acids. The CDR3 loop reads CASSERGVGYEQYF. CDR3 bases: TGTGCCAGCAGCGAGCGGGGGGTGGGATACGAGCAGTACTTC.

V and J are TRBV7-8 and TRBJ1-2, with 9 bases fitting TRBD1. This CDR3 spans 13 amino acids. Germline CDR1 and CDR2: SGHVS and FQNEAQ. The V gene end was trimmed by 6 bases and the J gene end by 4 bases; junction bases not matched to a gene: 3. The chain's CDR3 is CASRPTGGYGYTF. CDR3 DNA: TGTGCCAGCAGACCGACAGGGGGCTATGGCTACACCTTC.